Listed below are T cell receptor beta chains from one sample, sequenced in a study of shared clonotypes between healthy human individuals. Using immunoSEQ multiplex PCR, the repertoire was profiled, and TCRdb retains in-frame clones only, with some absent. The sample holds over 1.5 million clones; around 98% are singletons and the top ten take about 0.45%. The sequenced material came from naive CD4+ T cells sorted from blood. The receptors here all came from a man aged 25 to 45 in good health. The CDR3 runs from the conserved cysteine through the conserved F or W. Each record gives: D gene, J gene, clone size, V gene, CDR3 protein, CDR3 DNA. The D gene is left open where the match is weak. Size tells how often a clone was seen (once, few, many) or the class of an expanded clone, and some rows leave it out.

TRBD2,TRBJ2-3,.,TRBV5-1,CASSPGTSGSGDTQYF,TGCGCCAGCAGCCCGGGGACTAGCGGGAGCGGAGATACGCAGTATTTT
.,TRBJ2-5,.,TRBV5-6,CASSRGSRLETQYF,TGTGCCAGCAGCCGCGGGTCGAGGCTCGAGACCCAGTACTTC
TRBD2,TRBJ2-1,.,TRBV5-1,CASSIRTSGSNNEQFF,TGCGCCAGCAGCATAAGGACTAGCGGGAGCAACAATGAGCAGTTCTTC
.,TRBJ1-1,.,TRBV5-1,CASSLYPTNTEAFF,TGCGCCAGCAGCTTGTATCCGACGAACACTGAAGCTTTCTTT
.,TRBJ1-2,.,TRBV10-3,CAISESKAAESYGYTF,TGTGCCATCAGTGAGTCGAAAGCAGCAGAAAGCTATGGCTACACCTTC
.,TRBJ2-7,once,TRBV7-3,CASSPAGGSVQYF,TGTGCCAGCAGCCCCGCCGGGGGTAGTGTGCAGTACTTC
.,TRBJ1-3,.,TRBV5-1,CASSTGEPGNTIYF,TGCGCCAGCAGCACCGGTGAGCCCGGAAACACCATATATTTT
.,TRBJ1-5,.,TRBV28,CASVLSVVNQPQHF,TGTGCCAGCGTACTGTCGGTCGTCAATCAGCCCCAGCATTTT
TRBD2,TRBJ2-3,.,TRBV18,CASSPGVAGPFGDTQYF,TGTGCCAGCTCACCCGGGGTAGCGGGACCTTTCGGAGATACGCAGTATTTT
.,TRBJ2-1,.,TRBV5-1,CASSSDGPSYNEQFF,TGCGCCAGCAGCAGTGACGGTCCCTCCTACAATGAGCAGTTCTTC
.,TRBJ2-1,.,TRBV29-1,CSVAWEPYNEQFF,TGCAGCGTCGCCTGGGAGCCGTACAATGAGCAGTTCTTC
.,TRBJ2-7,.,TRBV15,CATSREDGRIYEQYF,TGTGCCACCAGCAGGGAAGATGGGCGGATCTACGAGCAGTACTTC
.,TRBJ2-2,.,TRBV19,CASSITRNTGELFF,TGTGCCAGTAGTATTACTAGGAACACCGGGGAGCTGTTTTTT
TRBD1,TRBJ1-2,.,TRBV14,CASSPGQGLYTF,TGTGCCAGCAGCCCGGGACAGGGATTATACACCTTC
.,TRBJ2-5,.,TRBV19,CASSMRDVKTQYF,TGTGCCAGTAGTATGCGGGACGTGAAGACCCAGTACTTC
TRBD2,TRBJ2-2,.,TRBV9,CASSGLAGGPGELFF,TGTGCCAGCAGCGGACTAGCGGGAGGGCCCGGGGAGCTGTTTTTT
.,TRBJ2-5,.,TRBV5-1,CASSLLPGGEETQYF,TGCGCCAGCAGCTTGTTACCCGGGGGCGAGGAGACCCAGTACTTC
TRBD2,TRBJ2-1,.,TRBV9,CASSVGSGFNNEQFF,TGTGCCAGCAGCGTAGGTAGCGGGTTTAACAATGAGCAGTTCTTC
.,TRBJ2-3,.,TRBV12-5,CASGLGLVNTGDTQYF,TGTGCTAGTGGTTTGGGACTAGTTAACACTGGAGATACGCAGTATTTT
.,TRBJ2-7,.,TRBV5-1,CASSSPLNEQYF,TGCGCCAGCAGCAGCCCGTTGAACGAGCAGTACTTC
.,TRBJ2-7,.,TRBV7-9,CASSLAYRDTYEQYF,TGTGCCAGCAGCTTAGCGTACCGGGACACCTACGAGCAGTACTTC
TRBD2,TRBJ2-7,.,TRBV7-6,CASSLDAGEGREQYF,TGTGCCAGCAGCTTAGATGCGGGAGAAGGACGTGAGCAGTACTTC
TRBD2,TRBJ2-1,.,TRBV28,CASSLQPIHQLTSGRGDEQFF,TGTGCCAGCAGTCTCCAACCTATCCACCAATTGACTAGCGGGAGGGGGGATGAGCAGTTCTTC
.,TRBJ2-7,.,TRBV6-4,CASSETPGAPRYEQYF,TGTGCCAGCAGTGAAACCCCAGGGGCACCTAGGTACGAGCAGTACTTC
TRBD1,TRBJ2-7,.,TRBV5-1,CASSFPGGGEQYF,TGCGCCAGCAGCTTCCCAGGGGGCGGCGAGCAGTACTTC
TRBD1,TRBJ2-3,.,TRBV27,CASSRWTGGVYDTQYF,TGTGCCAGCAGTAGATGGACAGGGGGGGTTTATGATACGCAGTATTTT
TRBD1,TRBJ2-7,.,TRBV18,CASSPLDRGSEQYF,TGTGCCAGCTCACCATTGGACAGGGGGTCCGAGCAGTACTTC
.,TRBJ1-5,.,TRBV7-9,CASSFQAGDQPQHF,TGTGCCAGCAGCTTTCAGGCGGGCGATCAGCCCCAGCATTTT
.,TRBJ2-7,.,TRBV6-1,CASSENRVAGEQYF,TGTGCCAGCAGTGAAAACAGAGTGGCTGGGGAGCAGTACTTC
.,TRBJ2-3,.,TRBV29-1,CSVTAGSRTDTQYF,TGCAGCGTTACCGCAGGGTCCCGCACAGATACGCAGTATTTT
.,TRBJ2-7,once,TRBV19,CASSIGGVGSYEQYF,TGTGCCAGTAGTATAGGCGGCGTCGGATCCTACGAGCAGTACTTC
.,TRBJ2-7,.,TRBV5-1,CASSSYEQYF,TGCGCCAGCAGTTCCTACGAGCAGTACTTC
.,TRBJ2-3,once,TRBV5-4,CASSLGRGGQDTDTQYF,TGTGCCAGCAGCTTGGGTCGCGGGGGACAAGACACAGATACGCAGTATTTT
.,TRBJ2-7,.,TRBV6-5,CASSFERWDEQYF,TGTGCCAGCAGTTTCGAGCGTTGGGACGAGCAGTACTTC
.,TRBJ2-3,once,TRBV2,CASSDGPDTQYF,TGTGCCAGCAGTGACGGCCCAGATACGCAGTATTTT
.,TRBJ2-1,.,TRBV7-8,CASSPGLSSYNEQFF,TGTGCCAGCAGCCCGGGACTGAGCTCCTACAATGAGCAGTTCTTC
TRBD1,TRBJ1-1,.,TRBV9,CASSVEGAQGMGKAFF,TGTGCCAGCAGCGTAGAGGGGGCACAGGGGATGGGTAAAGCTTTCTTT
TRBD1,TRBJ1-2,.,TRBV9,CASSVSSTGDNYGYTF,TGTGCCAGCAGCGTTTCATCGACAGGGGACAACTATGGCTACACCTTC
TRBD1,TRBJ2-7,.,TRBV7-8,CASSLNGAGGALRPYEQYF,TGTGCCAGCAGCTTAAACGGCGCAGGGGGCGCACTTCGTCCCTACGAGCAGTACTTC
.,TRBJ1-1,.,TRBV5-1,CASSPRQMNTEAFF,TGCGCCAGCAGCCCCCGACAGATGAACACTGAAGCTTTCTTT
.,TRBJ2-3,.,TRBV7-2,CASSPSVTDTQYF,TGTGCCAGCAGCCCCTCTGTCACAGATACGCAGTATTTT
.,TRBJ2-1,.,TRBV5-5,CASSLLGGSYNEQFF,TGTGCCAGCAGCTTGCTAGGGGGATCCTACAATGAGCAGTTCTTC
TRBD2,TRBJ2-7,once,TRBV4-1,CASSQDRGQKGLAGYEQYF,TGCGCCAGCAGCCAAGATAGGGGCCAGAAGGGACTAGCGGGCTACGAGCAGTACTTC
TRBD1,TRBJ2-5,.,TRBV9,CASSAGQGAWETQYF,TGTGCCAGCAGCGCCGGACAGGGGGCATGGGAGACCCAGTACTTC
TRBD1,TRBJ2-2,.,TRBV7-9,CASSLGYRGQGDTGELFF,TGTGCCAGCAGCTTAGGCTACAGGGGTCAAGGTGACACCGGGGAGCTGTTTTTT
TRBD2,TRBJ2-1,.,TRBV10-1,CASSESGRNEQFF,TGCGCCAGCAGTGAGAGCGGGAGGAATGAGCAGTTCTTC
TRBD2,TRBJ2-3,.,TRBV5-1,CASSLGGGRAVDTQYF,TGCGCCAGCAGCTTGGGTGGCGGGAGGGCCGTGGATACGCAGTATTTT
TRBD2,TRBJ2-7,.,TRBV7-8,CASSLETSESYEQYF,TGTGCCAGCAGCTTAGAAACTAGCGAGTCCTACGAGCAGTACTTC
TRBD1,TRBJ1-1,.,TRBV19,CASSIQGATNTEAFF,TGTGCCAGTAGTATCCAGGGGGCTACGAACACTGAAGCTTTCTTT
TRBD1,TRBJ1-2,.,TRBV6-6,CASSSGDRAEGYTF,TGTGCCAGCAGTTCGGGCGACAGGGCTGAAGGCTACACCTTC
.,TRBJ1-1,.,TRBV7-2,CASSPRTIETEAFF,TGTGCCAGCAGCCCCCGGACGATAGAAACTGAAGCTTTCTTT
TRBD2,TRBJ2-5,.,TRBV19,CASGTSGRETQYF,TGTGCCAGCGGGACTAGCGGGAGAGAGACCCAGTACTTC
.,TRBJ1-2,.,TRBV7-2,CASSLGLAGGHFGYTF,TGTGCCAGCAGCTTAGGGCTGGCTGGCGGCCATTTTGGCTACACCTTC
TRBD2,TRBJ2-2,.,TRBV11-2,CASSPGTSGNGELFF,TGTGCCAGCAGCCCCGGGACTAGCGGGAACGGGGAGCTGTTTTTT
.,TRBJ2-4,.,TRBV18,CASSPENIQYF,TGTGCCAGCTCACCCGAAAACATTCAGTACTTC
.,TRBJ2-3,.,TRBV6-5,CASSLGVSTDTQYF,TGTGCCAGCAGTTTAGGCGTTAGCACAGATACGCAGTATTTT
.,TRBJ2-5,.,TRBV7-8,CASSFGGPETQYF,TGTGCCAGCAGCTTTGGGGGACCCGAGACCCAGTACTTC
.,TRBJ2-7,.,TRBV18,CASSPTEYEQYF,TGTGCCAGCTCACCAACAGAATACGAGCAGTACTTC
.,TRBJ2-7,.,TRBV5-1,CASSPVSSPHEQYF,TGCGCCAGCAGCCCAGTTTCATCCCCCCACGAGCAGTACTTC
.,TRBJ2-2,.,TRBV6-4,CASRAPRRNTGELFF,TGTGCCAGCAGGGCTCCGAGGAGGAACACCGGGGAGCTGTTTTTT